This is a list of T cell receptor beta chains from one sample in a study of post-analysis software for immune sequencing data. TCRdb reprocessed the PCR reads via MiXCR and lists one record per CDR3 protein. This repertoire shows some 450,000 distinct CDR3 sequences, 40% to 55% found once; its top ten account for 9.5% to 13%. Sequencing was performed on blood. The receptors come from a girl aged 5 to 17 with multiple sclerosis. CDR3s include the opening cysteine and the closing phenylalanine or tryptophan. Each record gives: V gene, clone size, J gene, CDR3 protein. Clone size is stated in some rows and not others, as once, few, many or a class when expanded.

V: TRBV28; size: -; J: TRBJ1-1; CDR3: CASSLWDRGRGDTEAFF
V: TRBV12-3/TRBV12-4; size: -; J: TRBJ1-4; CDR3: CASSLVAGRSEKLFF
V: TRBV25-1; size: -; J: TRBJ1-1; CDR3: CASTGQSNTEAFF
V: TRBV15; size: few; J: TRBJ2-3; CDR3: CATSRDRAGGTDTQYF
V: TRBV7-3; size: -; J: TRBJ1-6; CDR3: CATGGDTNSPLHF
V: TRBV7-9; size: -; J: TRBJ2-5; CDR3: CASSLEGLETQYF
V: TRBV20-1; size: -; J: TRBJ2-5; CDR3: CSATLTGGQETQYF
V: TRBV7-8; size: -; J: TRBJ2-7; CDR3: CASSFEAGEYEQYF
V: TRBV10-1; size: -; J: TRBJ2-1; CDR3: CASSESRAGGPVDEQFF
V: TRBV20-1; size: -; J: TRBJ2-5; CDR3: CSARALLAGRQETQYF